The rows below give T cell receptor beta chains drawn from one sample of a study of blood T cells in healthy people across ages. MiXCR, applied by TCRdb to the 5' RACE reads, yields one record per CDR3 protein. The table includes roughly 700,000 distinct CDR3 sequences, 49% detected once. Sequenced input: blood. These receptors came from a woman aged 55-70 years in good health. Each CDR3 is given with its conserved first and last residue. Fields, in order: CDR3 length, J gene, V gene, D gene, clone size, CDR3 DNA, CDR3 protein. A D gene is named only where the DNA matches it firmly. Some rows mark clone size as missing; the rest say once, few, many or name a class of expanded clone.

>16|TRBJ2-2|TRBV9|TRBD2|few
TGTGCCAGCAGCGTATTGGCTAGCGGGACCACCGGGGAGCTGTTTTTT
CASSVLASGTTGELFF
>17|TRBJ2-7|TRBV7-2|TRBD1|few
TGTGCCAGCAGCTTAGTAGGGACAGCCCTACTCTCCTACGAGCAGTACTTC
CASSLVGTALLSYEQYF
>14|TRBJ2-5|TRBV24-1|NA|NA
TGTGCCACCAGTGATCGGACCGTAAAAGAGACCCAGTACTTC
CATSDRTVKETQYF
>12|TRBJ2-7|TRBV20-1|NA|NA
TGCAGTGCTAGAGATCGGGTCTCCGAGCAGTACTTC
CSARDRVSEQYF
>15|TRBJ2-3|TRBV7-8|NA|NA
TGTGCCAGCAGCTTCATAGGAGGGGGCGCAGATACGCAGTATTTT
CASSFIGGGADTQYF
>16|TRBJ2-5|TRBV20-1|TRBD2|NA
TGCAGTGCTAGGGACCCTCAGGGGACTAGCGGGAGAGAGCAGTACTTC
CSARDPQGTSGREQYF
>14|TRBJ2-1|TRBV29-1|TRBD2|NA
TGCAGCGTTATTAAGACTAGCGTGGTGAATGAGCAGTTCTTC
CSVIKTSVVNEQFF
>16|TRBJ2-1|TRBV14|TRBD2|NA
TGTGCCAGCAGCCAAGAAGGACTAGCGGGATGGCATGGGCAGTTCTTC
CASSQEGLAGWHGQFF
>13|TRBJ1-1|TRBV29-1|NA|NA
TGCAACGTACAACAGGGCGGGAACACTGAAGCTTTCTTT
CNVQQGGNTEAFF
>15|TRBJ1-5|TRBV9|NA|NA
TGTGCCAGCAGCTTTGGACCAGGGAGGGATCAGCCCCAGCATTTT
CASSFGPGRDQPQHF
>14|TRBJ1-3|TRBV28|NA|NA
TGTGCCAGCAGTAGGACGCGCTCTGGAAACACCATATATTTT
CASSRTRSGNTIYF
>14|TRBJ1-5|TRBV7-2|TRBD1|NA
TGTACCAGCAGCGCGGACAGGGGCAATCAGCCCCAGCATTTT
CTSSADRGNQPQHF
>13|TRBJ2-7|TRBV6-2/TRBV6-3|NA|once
TGTGCCGGCGCCGGGACAAACACCTACGAGCAGTACTTC
CAGAGTNTYEQYF
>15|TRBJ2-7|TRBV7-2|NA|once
TGTGCCAGCAGCATCAGGTCGGACAGTTCCTACGAGCAGTACTTC
CASSIRSDSSYEQYF
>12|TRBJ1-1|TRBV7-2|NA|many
TGTGCCAGCAGCTTAGGCCTGACTGAAGCTTTCTTT
CASSLGLTEAFF
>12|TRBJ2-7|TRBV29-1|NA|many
TGCAGCGTTGGATTAGACTACTACGAGCAGTACTTC
CSVGLDYYEQYF
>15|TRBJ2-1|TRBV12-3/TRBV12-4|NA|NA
TGTGCCAGCAGTTTGGGTCAATCCCCCTACAATGAGCAGTTCTTC
CASSLGQSPYNEQFF
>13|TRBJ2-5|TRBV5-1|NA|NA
TGCGCCAGCAGCGCGGGACCTCTAGAGACCCAGTACTTC
CASSAGPLETQYF
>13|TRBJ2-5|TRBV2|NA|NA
TGTGCCAGCAGTCAGGAGCGGGAAGAGACCCAGTACTTC
CASSQEREETQYF
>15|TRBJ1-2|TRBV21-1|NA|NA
TGTGCCAGCAGATTTCCTACAGGGGGCGACTATGGCTACACCTTC
CASRFPTGGDYGYTF
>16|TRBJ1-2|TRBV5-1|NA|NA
TGTGCCAGCAACTCGAGGACAGCCCTGGACTTCTATGGCTACACCTTC
CASNSRTALDFYGYTF
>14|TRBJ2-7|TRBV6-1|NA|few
TGTGCCAGCAGTGTGGGTCAGCTCCTCTACGAGCAGTACTTC
CASSVGQLLYEQYF
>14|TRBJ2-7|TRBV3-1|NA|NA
TGTGCCAGCAGCCAACCGGGACGGTACTACGAGCAGTACTTC
CASSQPGRYYEQYF
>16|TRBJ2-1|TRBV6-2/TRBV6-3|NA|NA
TGTGCCGGCAGTTACCCCGCGGGACATTCAAAGGAGACCCAGTTCTTC
CAGSYPAGHSKETQFF
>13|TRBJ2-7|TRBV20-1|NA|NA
TGCAGTGCCAACGGACACTCTGGTTCCGAGCAGTACTTC
CSANGHSGSEQYF
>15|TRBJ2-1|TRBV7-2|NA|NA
TGTGCCAGCAGCGACGGCCATCCTGACTACAATGAGCAGTTCTTC
CASSDGHPDYNEQFF
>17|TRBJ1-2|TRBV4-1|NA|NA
TGCGCCAGCAGCCCCTCCGAGCTGGCGGGGCCAAACTATGGCTACACCTTC
CASSPSELAGPNYGYTF
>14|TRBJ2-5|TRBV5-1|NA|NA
TGTGCCAGCAGCCTTAGCGGTTTACAAGAGACCCAGTACTTC
CASSLSGLQETQYF
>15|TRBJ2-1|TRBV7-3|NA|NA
TGTGCCAGCAGCCTCAATCAGGGGTCCTACAATGAGCAGTTCTTC
CASSLNQGSYNEQFF
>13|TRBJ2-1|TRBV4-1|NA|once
TGCGCCAGCAGCCAAGTGATAGCGGATGAGCAGTTCTTC
CASSQVIADEQFF
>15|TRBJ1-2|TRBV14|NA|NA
TGTGCCAGCAGCCAAAGCCGGGACATGAGCTATGGCTACACCTTC
CASSQSRDMSYGYTF
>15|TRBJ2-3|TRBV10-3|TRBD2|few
TGTGCCATCAATCGCCTAGCGGGGAGCACAGATACGCAGTATTTT
CAINRLAGSTDTQYF
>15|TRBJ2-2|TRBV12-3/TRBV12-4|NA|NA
TGTGCCAGCAGTCCCTCGGGAGTGGTCACCGGGGAGCTGTTTTTT
CASSPSGVVTGELFF
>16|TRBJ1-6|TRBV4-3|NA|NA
TGCGCCAGTAGCGAAAAGAACGGGGCAGCTAATTCACCCCTCCACTTT
CASSEKNGAANSPLHF
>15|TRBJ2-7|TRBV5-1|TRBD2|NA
TGCGCCAGCACCCTTACTAGCGGCTCCTACAATGAGCAGTACTTC
CASTLTSGSYNEQYF
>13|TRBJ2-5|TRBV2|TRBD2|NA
TGTGCCAGCAGGGCTAGCGGGATTGAGACCCAGTACTTC
CASRASGIETQYF
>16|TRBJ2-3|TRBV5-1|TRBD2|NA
TGCGCCAGCAGCTTGAGAGGACTAGGAACCACAGATACGCAGTATTTT
CASSLRGLGTTDTQYF
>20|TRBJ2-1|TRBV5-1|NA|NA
TGCGCCAGCAGCTTGGCCTCTGTTAGGCGGGACCTAGACTCCTACAATGAGCAGTTCTTC
CASSLASVRRDLDSYNEQFF
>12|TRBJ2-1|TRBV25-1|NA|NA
TGTGCCAGCACCTCCACTGACCGTGAGCAGTTCTTC
CASTSTDREQFF
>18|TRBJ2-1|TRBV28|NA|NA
TGTGCCAGCAGTCCAACTCGAGGCGGGGTGGTCTCCTACAATGAGCAGTTCTTC
CASSPTRGGVVSYNEQFF
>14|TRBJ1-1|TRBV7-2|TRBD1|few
TGTGCCAGCAGCCAAATCAGGGGGTACACTGAAGCTTTCTTT
CASSQIRGYTEAFF
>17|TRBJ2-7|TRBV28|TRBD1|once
TGTGCCAGCGGTGACCCCATCGGACAGGTCCGCCCCTACGAGCAGTACTTC
CASGDPIGQVRPYEQYF
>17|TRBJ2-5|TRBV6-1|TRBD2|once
TGTGCCAGCAGTGAGGGGACTAGCGGGAGGGCTGGGGAGACCCAGTACTTC
CASSEGTSGRAGETQYF
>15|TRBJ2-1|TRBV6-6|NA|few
TGTGCCAGCAGTTATGGCGGGCAGGGTAACAATGAGCAGTTCTTC
CASSYGGQGNNEQFF
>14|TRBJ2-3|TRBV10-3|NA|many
TGTGCCATCAGTGTAAGGGCTGGCACAGATACGCAGTATTTT
CAISVRAGTDTQYF
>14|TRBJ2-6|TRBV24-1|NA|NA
TGTGCCACCAGTCGGGCCTCTGGGGCCAACGTCCTGACTTTC
CATSRASGANVLTF
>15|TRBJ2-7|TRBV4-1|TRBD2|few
TGCGCCAGCAGCCAAAGGGAGGGGTCAGAGTACGAGCAGTACTTC
CASSQREGSEYEQYF
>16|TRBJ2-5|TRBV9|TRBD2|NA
TGTGCCAGCAGCGTAGCCGGGACTAGCGGGCAAGAGACCCAGTACTTC
CASSVAGTSGQETQYF
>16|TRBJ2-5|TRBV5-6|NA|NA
TGTGCCAGCAGCCACTCGGATGGGACGGCTACTAGTGAGCAGTACTTC
CASSHSDGTATSEQYF
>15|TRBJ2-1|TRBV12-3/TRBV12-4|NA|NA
TGTGCCAGCAGTTTATGGGGCCGGGGCGGCAATGAGCAGTTCTTC
CASSLWGRGGNEQFF
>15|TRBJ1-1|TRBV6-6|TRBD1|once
TGTGCCAGCAGTACTCAGGGGGGAGCGTTCACTGAAGCTTTCTTT
CASSTQGGAFTEAFF
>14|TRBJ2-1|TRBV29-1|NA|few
TGCAGCACTGTCCGGGACGGTGCCTACAATGAGCAGTTCTTC
CSTVRDGAYNEQFF
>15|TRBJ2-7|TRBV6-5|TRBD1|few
TGTGCCAGCAGATACACCGAACGGACAGGGGGAGAGCAGTACTTC
CASRYTERTGGEQYF
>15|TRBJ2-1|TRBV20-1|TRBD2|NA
TGCAGTGCCAGTATAGCGGGGACTCCCTACAATGAGCAGTTCTTC
CSASIAGTPYNEQFF
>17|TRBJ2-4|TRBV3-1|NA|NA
TGTGCCAGCAGCCAAGATCGGGTGGGACTAGCCAAAAACATTCAGTACTTC
CASSQDRVGLAKNIQYF
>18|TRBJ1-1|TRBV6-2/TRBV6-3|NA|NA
TGTGCCAGCAGTGCTGACCCCCACCGTGAGGGTTTTGACACTGAAGCTTTCTTT
CASSADPHREGFDTEAFF
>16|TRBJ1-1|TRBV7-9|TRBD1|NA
TGTGCCAGCAGCCCCTACCCGGGCAGGGGGCGGACTGAAGCTTTCTTT
CASSPYPGRGRTEAFF
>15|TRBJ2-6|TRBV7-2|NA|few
TGTGCCAGCACCAGGGACCCCTCTGGGGCCAACGTCCTGACTTTC
CASTRDPSGANVLTF
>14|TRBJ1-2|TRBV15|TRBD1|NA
TGTGCCACCAGTACCCGGACAGGGAACTATGGCTACACCTTC
CATSTRTGNYGYTF